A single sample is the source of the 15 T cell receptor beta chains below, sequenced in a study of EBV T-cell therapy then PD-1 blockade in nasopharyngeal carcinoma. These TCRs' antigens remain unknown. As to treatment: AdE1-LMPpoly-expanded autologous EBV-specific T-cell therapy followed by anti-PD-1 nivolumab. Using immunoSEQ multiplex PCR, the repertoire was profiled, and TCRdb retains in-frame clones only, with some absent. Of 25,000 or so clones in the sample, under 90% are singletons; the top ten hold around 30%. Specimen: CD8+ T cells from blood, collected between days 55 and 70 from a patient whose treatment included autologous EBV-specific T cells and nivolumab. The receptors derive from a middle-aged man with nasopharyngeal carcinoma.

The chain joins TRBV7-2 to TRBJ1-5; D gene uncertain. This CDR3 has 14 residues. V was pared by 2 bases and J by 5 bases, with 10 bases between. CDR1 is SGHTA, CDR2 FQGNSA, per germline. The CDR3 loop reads CASSLRLMDQPQHF. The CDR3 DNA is TGTGCCAGCAGCTTACGGCTCATGGATCAGCCCCAGCATTTT.

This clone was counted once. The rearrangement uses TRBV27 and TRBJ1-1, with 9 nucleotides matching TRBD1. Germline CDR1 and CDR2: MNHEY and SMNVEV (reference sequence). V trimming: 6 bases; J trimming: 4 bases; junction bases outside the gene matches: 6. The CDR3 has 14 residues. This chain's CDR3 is CASSSGQGFTEAFF. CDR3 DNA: TGTGCCAGCAGCTCGGGACAGGGCTTCACTGAAGCTTTCTTT.

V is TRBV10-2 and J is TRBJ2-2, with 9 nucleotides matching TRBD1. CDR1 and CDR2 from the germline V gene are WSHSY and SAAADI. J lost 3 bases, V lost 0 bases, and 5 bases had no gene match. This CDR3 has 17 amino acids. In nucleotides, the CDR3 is TGCGCCAGCAGTGAGTCGTTAGGGACAGGGTACACCGGGGAGCTGTTTTTT. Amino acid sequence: CASSESLGTGYTGELFF.

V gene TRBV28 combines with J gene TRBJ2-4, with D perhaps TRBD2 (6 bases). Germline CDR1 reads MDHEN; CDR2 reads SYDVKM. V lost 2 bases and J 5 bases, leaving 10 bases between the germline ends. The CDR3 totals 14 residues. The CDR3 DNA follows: TGTGCCAGCAGTTTAAGAGGGGAGGAAAACATTCAGTACTTC. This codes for CASSLRGEENIQYF.

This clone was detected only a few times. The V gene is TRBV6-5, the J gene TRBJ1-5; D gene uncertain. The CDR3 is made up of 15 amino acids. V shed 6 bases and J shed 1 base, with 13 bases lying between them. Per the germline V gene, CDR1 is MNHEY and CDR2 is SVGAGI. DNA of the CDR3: TGTGCCAGCAGACCCCTCCTGGGCAGCAATCAGCCCCAGCATTTT. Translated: CASRPLLGSNQPQHF.

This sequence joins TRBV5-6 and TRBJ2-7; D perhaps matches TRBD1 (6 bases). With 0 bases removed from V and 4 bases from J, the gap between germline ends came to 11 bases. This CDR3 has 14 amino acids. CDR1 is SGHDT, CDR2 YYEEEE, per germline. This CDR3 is CASSLDGGLYEQYF. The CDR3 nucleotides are TGTGCCAGCAGCTTGGATGGGGGCCTGTACGAGCAGTACTTC.

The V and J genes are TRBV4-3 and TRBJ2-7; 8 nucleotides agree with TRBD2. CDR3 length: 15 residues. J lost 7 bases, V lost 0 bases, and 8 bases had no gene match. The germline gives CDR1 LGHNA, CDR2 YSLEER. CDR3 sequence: CASSQERTSLREQYF. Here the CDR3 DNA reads TGCGCCAGCAGCCAAGAAAGGACTAGCTTACGGGAGCAGTACTTC.

The CDR3 spells CASTVGVDSISTDTQYF. CDR3 nucleotide sequence: TGTGCCAGTACCGTCGGGGTCGACTCCATAAGCACAGATACGCAGTATTTT. The chain links TRBV7-9 to TRBJ2-3; tentatively, D is TRBD2 (5 bases). V was clipped by 9 bases and J by 0 bases, with 22 bases between them. CDR1 and CDR2 from the germline V gene are SEHNR and FQNEAQ (reference sequence). The CDR3 is 17 amino acids.

CDR3: CASSSRFRDREAFF. The CDR3 region has the DNA TGCGCCAGCAGCTCCAGATTTAGGGATAGAGAGGCTTTCTTT. The J gene is TRBJ1-1, the V gene TRBV4-1; D ambiguous. CDR1 is MGHRA and CDR2 is YSYEKL in the germline V gene. This CDR3 has 14 residues. The V end was cut by 5 bases, the J end by 11 bases, with 21 bases between.

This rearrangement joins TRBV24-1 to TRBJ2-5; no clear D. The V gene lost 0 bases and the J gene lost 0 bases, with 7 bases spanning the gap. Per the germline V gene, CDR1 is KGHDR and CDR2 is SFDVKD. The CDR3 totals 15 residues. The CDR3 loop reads CATSDLGQDQETQYF. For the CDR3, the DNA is TGTGCCACCAGTGATTTGGGGCAGGACCAAGAGACCCAGTACTTC.

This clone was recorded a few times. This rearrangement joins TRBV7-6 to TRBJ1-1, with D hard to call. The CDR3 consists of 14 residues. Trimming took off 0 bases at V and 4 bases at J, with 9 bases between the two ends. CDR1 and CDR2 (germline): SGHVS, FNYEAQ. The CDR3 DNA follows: TGTGCCAGCAGCTTAGCTAAGAGGCCCACTGAAGCTTTCTTT. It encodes CASSLAKRPTEAFF.

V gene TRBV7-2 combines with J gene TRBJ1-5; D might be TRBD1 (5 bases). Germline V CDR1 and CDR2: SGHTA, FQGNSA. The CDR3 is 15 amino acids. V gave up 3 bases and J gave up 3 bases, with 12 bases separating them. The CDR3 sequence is CASSFGRDDNQPQHF. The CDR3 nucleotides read TGTGCCAGCAGCTTTGGCAGGGATGACAATCAGCCCCAGCATTTT.

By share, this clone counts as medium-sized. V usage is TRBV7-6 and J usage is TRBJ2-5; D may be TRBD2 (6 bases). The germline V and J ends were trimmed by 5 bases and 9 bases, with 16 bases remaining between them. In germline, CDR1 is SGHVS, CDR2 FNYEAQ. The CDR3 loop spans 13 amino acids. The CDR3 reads CASSPGTPFSQYF. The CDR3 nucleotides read TGTGCCAGCAGCCCAGGGACTCCTTTTTCCCAGTACTTC.

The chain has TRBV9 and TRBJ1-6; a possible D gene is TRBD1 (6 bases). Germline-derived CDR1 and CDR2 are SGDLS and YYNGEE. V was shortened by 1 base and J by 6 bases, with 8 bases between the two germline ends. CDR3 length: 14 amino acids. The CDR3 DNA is TGTGCCAGCAGCGTAAGGGACACTAATTCACCCCTCCACTTT. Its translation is CASSVRDTNSPLHF.

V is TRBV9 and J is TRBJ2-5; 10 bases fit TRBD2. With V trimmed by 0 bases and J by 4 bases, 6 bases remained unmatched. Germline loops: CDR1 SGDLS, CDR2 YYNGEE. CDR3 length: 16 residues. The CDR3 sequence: CASSVESGGAGETQYF. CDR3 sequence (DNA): TGTGCCAGCAGCGTAGAAAGCGGGGGGGCCGGAGAGACCCAGTACTTC.